This TCR beta chain was recovered during a study of response to subunit inactivated influenza vaccine. This clonotype was counted only a few times. This CDR3 is built from 15 residues. V was clipped by 4 bases and J by 4 bases, with 16 bases between them. Germline V CDR1 and CDR2: LGHDT, YNNKEL (reference sequence). Using its own MiXCR run on the RT-PCR reads, TCRdb lists one record per CDR3 protein. Altogether around 570,000 distinct CDR3 sequences are present, about 11% being singletons, with the ten largest covering about 10%. These sequences were also reported in another study, on T cells expressing NK-cell markers. According to that study: cDNA encoding TCR beta was synthesized via 5'RACE template switching incorporating UMIs. The sequencing cohort of eight donors included seven HCMV-seropositive individuals and one seronegative individual. CD8+ T cells in 5 or 6 donors included dominant NKG2C+ clonotypes at about 1.0-7.0%. The CD3+CD56-NKG2C+ fraction of a few donors was likewise dominated by these clonotypes.

This clonotype originated in a man aged 50 or older who received an inactivated influenza vaccine. Sample: PBMCs from blood, taken on the day of vaccination. V gene TRBV3-1 combines with J gene TRBJ1-1, with TRBD1 as a possible D gene (6 bases). CDR3 loop: CASSLQRGGRTEAFF. In DNA form, the CDR3 reads TGTGCCAGCAGCCTCCAAAGGGGGGGCCGCACTGAAGCTTTCTTT.